Below, one T cell receptor (beta chain) is given with its context. What it binds is unknown. The protocol was immunoSEQ multiplex PCR, while the TCRdb copy is restricted to in-frame clones and leaves out a portion. The table shows 150,000 to 200,000 clones, with under 95% occurring only once. The V gene's germline CDR1 is MNHEY and CDR2 SMNVEV (reference sequence). CDR3 length: 14 amino acids. Trimming stripped 0 bases from V and 1 base from J, with 6 bases between. This entry is derived from a study of cytomegalovirus exposure and HLA in healthy donors. Points from the study as a whole: Rare TCR sequences predominated, though certain public TCRs were found in many donors. TCR beta chains numbering more than 150 were designated cytomegalovirus-associated.

The material sequenced was PBMCs. The source is a young woman in good health and CMV-seropositive. J is TRBJ1-1 and V is TRBV27; no reliable D call. The CDR3 region is CASSLSSGNTEAFF. CDR3 DNA sequence: TGTGCCAGCAGTTTATCTAGTGGGAACACTGAAGCTTTCTTT.